Below are 12 T cell receptor beta chains sequenced from a single sample in a study of beta chain features in type 1 diabetes (dated by TCRdb to 2016 to 2018). Points the paper makes about the study in general: In all four CD4+ subsets, TCRB CDR3 length was moderately but significantly shorter in type 1 diabetes patients.

Library method: the immunoSEQ multiplex PCR assay. The entire amount of isolated RNA was reverse transcribed using the High Capacity cDNA Reverse Transcription Kit, so the sequenced TCRB transcripts were expressed ones. TCRdb took over this immuneACCESS table, retaining in-frame rearrangements with V and J assigned. Such tables are incomplete; in checked studies, under half of the missing clones stem from an unresolved V gene, and the remainder is unexplained. This sample holds 600,000 to 700,000 clones; 12% were observed only once. The ten largest clones take up more than 0.095% of the sample. Which antigens these TCRs recognize remains unknown. The sequencing input was naive CD4+ T cells from blood. Taken with the paper, the label for cell subset or site translates to: true naive CD4+ T cells. The receptor set was obtained from a man aged 25-40 years with type 1 diabetes.

This clone has a handful of counts. V gene TRBV2 combines with J gene TRBJ2-3, with 11 positions matching TRBD2. The CDR3 is 15 residues long. After removal of 4 bases from V and 2 bases from J, the junction contained 2 bases not matched to a gene. Germline loops: CDR1 SNHLY, CDR2 FYNNEI. The CDR3 nucleotides are TGTGCCAGCAGTGGACTAGCGGGGAACACAGATACGCAGTATTTT. Translating it yields CASSGLAGNTDTQYF.

The chain couples TRBV2 to TRBJ2-1; TRBD1 or TRBD2 may be the D gene (6 bases each). V was clipped by 5 bases and J by 7 bases, with 12 bases between them. Germline CDR1 is SNHLY and CDR2 is FYNNEI. There are 13 residues in the CDR3. The CDR3 DNA sequence: TGTGCCAGCAGTTCGGGGGCCGGGAATGAGCAGTTCTTC. This encodes CASSSGAGNEQFF.

This chain uses TRBV28 with TRBJ2-5; 9 bases map to TRBD1. The DNA end favors TRBJ2-7, so the J call may be wrong. CDR1 MDHEN and CDR2 SYDVKM come from the germline V gene. The CDR3 runs 15 residues. The CDR3, as DNA: TGTGCCAGCAGTTTGGGGTACAGGGGGCAAAGCGAGCAGTACTTC. This gives the protein CASSLGYRGQSEQYF.

This clone has just a few counts. The chain combines TRBV5-8 with TRBJ1-2, with TRBD1 identical over 8 bases. This CDR3 has 15 amino acids. The V segment lost 0 bases and the J segment 3 bases; nucleotides outside the gene matches: 4. Germline assignment: CDR1 SGHTS and CDR2 YDEGEE. For the CDR3, the DNA is TGTGCCAGCAGCTTGGCGAGGACAGGGTACTATGGCTACACCTTC. Translated, it gives CASSLARTGYYGYTF.

Notes on this clone: The same CDR3 can be traced to other DNA sequences in this sample. This rearrangement joins TRBV18 to TRBJ2-7, with TRBD1 identical over 9 bases. The CDR3 sequence is 15 residues long. CDR1 is KGHSH and CDR2 is LQKENI in the germline V gene. V was clipped by 3 bases and J by 0 bases; unmatched bases: 3. In nucleotides, the CDR3 is TGTGCCAGCTCACCCGGGACAGGGAGCTCCTACGAGCAGTACTTC. Translated: CASSPGTGSSYEQYF.

This clone was found a few times. The J gene is TRBJ2-2, the V gene TRBV2; 7 nucleotides match TRBD1. This CDR3 region has 15 residues. Germline V CDR1 and CDR2: SNHLY, FYNNEI. V lost 7 bases, J lost 0 bases, and 5 bases stayed unmatched. DNA of the CDR3: TGTGCCAGCATTGCTGACAGGGCGAACACCGGGGAGCTGTTTTTT. Translation gives CASIADRANTGELFF.

V usage is TRBV7-6 and J usage is TRBJ2-3; D gene ambiguous. V dropped 5 bases and J dropped 6 bases, with 12 bases sitting between them. Per germline, CDR1 SGHVS and CDR2 FNYEAQ. CDR3 size: 13 residues. The CDR3 DNA sequence: TGTGCCAGCAGCCAATTCGACGGGGATACGCAGTATTTT. It is translated as CASSQFDGDTQYF.

The J gene is TRBJ1-6, the V gene TRBV7-9; 7 bases align to TRBD1. The CDR3 loop spans 15 amino acids. Germline CDR1 and CDR2: SEHNR and FQNEAQ (reference sequence). The junction had 9 bases not matched to a gene; V was cut back by 3 bases and J by 10 bases. In nucleotides, the CDR3 is TGTGCCAGCAGCTTCGACAGGGAGGCGGGATCACCCCTCCACTTT. Translating gives CASSFDREAGSPLHF.

J is TRBJ1-2 and V is TRBV28; D ambiguous. Trimming removed 5 bases at V and 5 bases at J, with 27 bases between. This CDR3 comprises 18 residues. The germline V gene has CDR1 MDHEN and CDR2 SYDVKM. Here the CDR3 DNA reads TGTGCCAGCAGTGGGCTGGGGAATTTATCCATGAGTGTTTATGGCTACACCTTC. Translating gives CASSGLGNLSMSVYGYTF.

V gene TRBV29-1 combines with J gene TRBJ1-3, with a weak D call TRBD1 (5 bases). Trimming took off 6 bases at V and 0 bases at J, with 12 bases between the two ends. Germline V gene data show CDR1 as SQVTM and CDR2 as ANQGSEA. CDR3 length: 14 amino acids. CDR3 in amino acids: CSVSGPTSGNTIYF. In nucleotides, the CDR3 is TGCAGCGTGTCGGGGCCAACCTCTGGAAACACCATATATTTT.

This rearrangement joins TRBV19 to TRBJ2-3, with TRBD2 matching over 11 bases. From germline, CDR1 is LNHDA and CDR2 SQIVND (reference sequence). This CDR3 is 16 amino acids long. V lost 2 bases to trimming and J lost 4 bases; unmatched junction nucleotides: 5. In nucleotides, the CDR3 is TGTGCCAGTAGTATAAGAACTAGCGGGGGTTCAGATACGCAGTATTTT. This sequence encodes CASSIRTSGGSDTQYF.

The rearrangement links TRBV21-1 to TRBJ2-7; the DNA was not compared with TRBD1, the D call given in the table. TRBV21-1 is termed a pseudogene. This CDR3 is built from 16 residues. The CDR3 sequence is CASSKTGGWGSYEQYF. The CDR3 nucleotides read TGTGCCAGCAGCAAAACAGGGGGCTGGGGCTCCTACGAGCAGTACTTC.